This note documents a single T cell receptor beta chain sequence. Its specificity is not known. Profiling relied on immunoSEQ multiplex PCR, and the TCRdb table lists in-frame clones only, not all of them. Of 130,000 or so clones in the sample, around 84% were seen once. Germline CDR1 is SGHRS and CDR2 is YFSETQ. CDR3 size: 15 residues. V lost 3 bases to trimming and J lost 4 bases, with 14 bases between them. This record comes from a study of T cell responses to AZD1222 COVID-19 vaccine. Across the study: Second doses at about 4 or about 12 weeks were pooled. General study points: Nearly half of spike-specific TCRs reportedly target unmutated variant regions.

This specimen consisted of peripheral blood, obtained on day 0 of AZD1222 vaccination. This chain links TRBV5-1 with TRBJ1-3, with D unresolved. The clonotype was recovered from an adult in good health. CDR3 bases: TGCGCCAGCAGCTCTGGGGAATCTTCGGGAAACACCATATATTTT. Amino acid sequence: CASSSGESSGNTIYF.